This TCR beta chain originates from a study of shared clonotypes between healthy human individuals. Looked up from germline, CDR1 is KGHSH and CDR2 is LQKENI. J gave up 4 bases and V 2 bases, and 4 bases lay outside the gene matches. The CDR3 totals 16 residues. Running of the assay took place at deep level. TCRdb's table, derived via immunoSEQ multiplex PCR, lists solely in-frame clones and lacks some. The data show about 180,000 clones, with about 93% seen just once and 0.067% held by the top ten. This clone was counted once. The target antigen is unknown. Overall study results and limits: The low donor count limited represented genetic and exposure-history diversity.

The receptor comes from a woman in her twenties or thirties in good health. The sample was naive CD4+ T cells sorted from blood. As for subset: CD45RA+ positively selected. This chain links TRBV18 with TRBJ2-2; 10 bases fit TRBD2. The CDR3 region has the DNA TGTGCCAGCTCACCAATTAGCGGGAGGAGCACCGGGGAGCTGTTTTTT. Residues: CASSPISGRSTGELFF.